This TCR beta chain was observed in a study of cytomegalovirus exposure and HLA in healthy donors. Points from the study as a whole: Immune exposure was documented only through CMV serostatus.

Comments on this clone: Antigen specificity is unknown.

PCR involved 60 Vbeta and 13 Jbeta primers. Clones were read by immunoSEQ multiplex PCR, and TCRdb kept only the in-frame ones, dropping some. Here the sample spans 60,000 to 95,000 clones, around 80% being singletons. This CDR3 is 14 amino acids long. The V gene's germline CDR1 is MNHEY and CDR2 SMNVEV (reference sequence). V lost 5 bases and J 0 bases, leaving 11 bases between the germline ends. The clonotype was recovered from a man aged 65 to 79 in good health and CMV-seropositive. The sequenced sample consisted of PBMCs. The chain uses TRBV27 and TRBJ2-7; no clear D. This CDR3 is CASSPLTSSYEQYF. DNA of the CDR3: TGTGCCAGCAGTCCCCTGACAAGCTCCTACGAGCAGTACTTC.